The rows below give T cell receptor beta chains drawn from one sample of a study of T cell responses to AZD1222 COVID-19 vaccine. The protocol was immunoSEQ multiplex PCR, while the TCRdb copy is restricted to in-frame clones and leaves out a portion. This table holds about 140,000 clones, 80% to 95% found once. Specimen: peripheral blood, collected on day 0 of AZD1222 vaccination. The receptors were sampled from an adult in good health. Both conserved end residues are part of each CDR3. D genes are given only for firm matches. Part of the rows lack a size; the others show once, few, many or a class for expanded clones.

j_call: TRBJ2-7
v_call: TRBV3-1/TRBV3-2
clone_size: once
d_call: TRBD1
cdr3_aa: CASSQDGTASYEQYF
cdr3_nt: TGTGCCAGCAGCCAAGATGGGACAGCCTCCTACGAGCAGTACTTC

j_call: TRBJ2-5
v_call: TRBV20-1
clone_size: NA
d_call: NA
cdr3_aa: CSAGRETQYF
cdr3_nt: TGCAGTGCTGGACGGGAGACCCAGTACTTC

j_call: TRBJ1-2
v_call: TRBV19
clone_size: once
d_call: NA
cdr3_aa: CASSVTGLGKPVGYGYTF
cdr3_nt: TGTGCCAGTAGTGTTACAGGGCTTGGAAAACCGGTAGGCTATGGCTACACCTTC

j_call: TRBJ1-2
v_call: TRBV12-3/TRBV12-4
clone_size: few
d_call: NA
cdr3_aa: CASTPGGGFGYTF
cdr3_nt: TGTGCCAGCACTCCGGGTGGGGGGTTCGGCTACACCTTC

j_call: TRBJ1-4
v_call: TRBV19
clone_size: NA
d_call: NA
cdr3_aa: CASSIVMGGGLFF
cdr3_nt: TGTGCCAGTAGTATTGTAATGGGCGGTGGACTGTTTTTT

j_call: TRBJ2-7
v_call: TRBV3-1/TRBV3-2
clone_size: NA
d_call: TRBD2
cdr3_aa: CASSQVKGAGGSYEQYF
cdr3_nt: TGTGCCAGCAGCCAAGTAAAGGGAGCGGGGGGTTCCTACGAGCAGTACTTC

j_call: TRBJ2-7
v_call: TRBV5-4
clone_size: NA
d_call: TRBD2
cdr3_aa: CASSLERGGYEQYF
cdr3_nt: TGTGCCAGCAGCTTAGAGCGGGGGGGCTACGAGCAGTACTTC

j_call: TRBJ1-2
v_call: TRBV18
clone_size: NA
d_call: NA
cdr3_aa: CASSPEQGSGPYTF
cdr3_nt: TGTGCCAGCTCACCAGAACAGGGTTCAGGTCCTTACACCTTC

j_call: TRBJ2-7
v_call: TRBV11-2
clone_size: NA
d_call: NA
cdr3_aa: CASSSPRGHYEQYF
cdr3_nt: TGTGCCAGCAGCTCCCCGAGAGGACACTACGAGCAGTACTTC

j_call: TRBJ1-1
v_call: TRBV18
clone_size: once
d_call: NA
cdr3_aa: CASSPPSLGQNTEAFF
cdr3_nt: TGTGCCAGCTCACCACCATCTTTGGGGCAGAACACTGAAGCTTTCTTT

j_call: TRBJ1-4
v_call: TRBV6-5
clone_size: NA
d_call: NA
cdr3_aa: CASSPSATNEKLFF
cdr3_nt: TGTGCCAGCAGTCCGTCTGCAACTAATGAAAAACTGTTTTTT

j_call: TRBJ2-2
v_call: TRBV12-5
clone_size: NA
d_call: NA
cdr3_aa: CASGGNTGELFF
cdr3_nt: TGTGCTAGTGGGGGGAACACCGGGGAGCTGTTTTTT

j_call: TRBJ1-5
v_call: TRBV20-1
clone_size: NA
d_call: NA
cdr3_aa: CSASGDQPQHF
cdr3_nt: TGCAGTGCTAGCGGTGATCAGCCCCAGCATTTT

j_call: TRBJ2-1
v_call: TRBV7-2
clone_size: NA
d_call: NA
cdr3_aa: CASSPRYEQFF
cdr3_nt: TGTGCCAGCAGCCCCCGGTATGAGCAGTTCTTC

j_call: TRBJ1-1
v_call: TRBV7-5
clone_size: NA
d_call: NA
cdr3_aa: CARRLGTSDTEAFF
cdr3_nt: TGTGCCAGAAGATTAGGGACATCTGACACTGAAGCTTTCTTT

j_call: TRBJ1-2
v_call: TRBV25-1
clone_size: NA
d_call: TRBD1
cdr3_aa: CASSSGTGFGYTF
cdr3_nt: TGTGCCAGCAGTTCAGGGACAGGGTTTGGCTACACCTTC

j_call: TRBJ1-5
v_call: TRBV2
clone_size: NA
d_call: NA
cdr3_aa: CASSGTVGNQPQHF
cdr3_nt: TGTGCCAGCAGTGGGACCGTTGGCAATCAGCCCCAGCATTTT

j_call: TRBJ1-2
v_call: TRBV4-2
clone_size: NA
d_call: NA
cdr3_aa: CASSQETENYGYTF
cdr3_nt: TGTGCCAGCAGCCAAGAGACAGAGAACTATGGCTACACCTTC

j_call: TRBJ1-2
v_call: TRBV5-1
clone_size: NA
d_call: NA
cdr3_aa: CASSPGQIYGYTF
cdr3_nt: TGCGCCAGCAGCCCAGGACAGATCTATGGCTACACCTTC